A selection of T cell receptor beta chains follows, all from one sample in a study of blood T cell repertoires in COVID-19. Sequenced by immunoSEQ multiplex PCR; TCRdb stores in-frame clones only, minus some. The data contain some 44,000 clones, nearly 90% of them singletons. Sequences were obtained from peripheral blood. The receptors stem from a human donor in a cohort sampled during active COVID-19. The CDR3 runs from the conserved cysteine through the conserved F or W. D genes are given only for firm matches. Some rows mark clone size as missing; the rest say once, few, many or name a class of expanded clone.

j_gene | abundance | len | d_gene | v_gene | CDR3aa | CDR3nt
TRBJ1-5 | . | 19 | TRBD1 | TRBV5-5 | CASSLAVTGGRLGNQPQHF | TGTGCCAGCAGCTTGGCTGTGACAGGGGGCCGGTTGGGCAATCAGCCCCAGCATTTT
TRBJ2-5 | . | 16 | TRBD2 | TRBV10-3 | CAISGTAGGTQETQYF | TGTGCCATCAGTGGGACTGCGGGGGGGACCCAAGAGACCCAGTACTTC
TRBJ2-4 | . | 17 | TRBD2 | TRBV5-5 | CASSLESRGGAKNIQYF | TGTGCCAGCAGCTTGGAATCCCGCGGGGGGGCCAAAAACATTCAGTACTTC
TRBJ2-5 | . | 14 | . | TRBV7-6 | CASSAATGKGTQYF | TGTGCCAGCAGCGCCGCGACAGGAAAGGGGACCCAGTACTTC
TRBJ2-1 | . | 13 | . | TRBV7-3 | CASSLTGLNEQFF | TGTGCCAGCAGCTTAACAGGACTCAATGAGCAGTTCTTC
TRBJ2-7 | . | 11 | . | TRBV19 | CASRQSYEQYF | TGTGCCAGTAGACAGAGCTACGAGCAGTACTTC
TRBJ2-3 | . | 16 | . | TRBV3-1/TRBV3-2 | CASSPQWGGGTDTQYF | TGTGCCAGCAGCCCTCAATGGGGCGGGGGCACAGATACGCAGTATTTT
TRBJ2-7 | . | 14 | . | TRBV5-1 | CASSNQGSTYEQYF | TGCGCCAGCAGCAACCAGGGGAGCACCTACGAGCAGTACTTC
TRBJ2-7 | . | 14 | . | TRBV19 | CASCPGETYYEQYF | TGTGCCAGTTGCCCAGGGGAAACGTACTACGAGCAGTACTTC
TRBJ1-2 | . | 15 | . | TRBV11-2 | CASSPDRFLNYGYTF | TGTGCCAGCAGCCCGGACAGATTCCTTAACTATGGCTACACCTTC
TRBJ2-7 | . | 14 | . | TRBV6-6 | CASSYSGPSYEQYF | TGTGCCAGCAGTTATAGCGGTCCATCCTACGAGCAGTACTTC
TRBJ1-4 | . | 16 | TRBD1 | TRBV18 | CASSLRTGATNEKLFF | TGTGCCAGCTCACTCCGGACAGGAGCAACTAATGAAAAACTGTTTTTT
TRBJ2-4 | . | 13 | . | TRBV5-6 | CASSLAGFDIQYF | TGTGCCAGCAGCTTGGCAGGGTTCGACATTCAGTACTTC
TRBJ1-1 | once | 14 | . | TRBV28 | CASNPPGGGTEAFF | TGTGCCAGCAACCCCCCGGGGGGAGGCACTGAAGCTTTCTTT
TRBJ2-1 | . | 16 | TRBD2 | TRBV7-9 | CASSPGLAGVTNEQFF | TGTGCCAGCAGCCCAGGACTAGCGGGGGTAACCAATGAGCAGTTCTTC
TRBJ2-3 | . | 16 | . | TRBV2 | CASSEQSGRYTDTQYF | TGTGCCAGCAGTGAGCAGTCAGGGCGCTACACAGATACGCAGTATTTT
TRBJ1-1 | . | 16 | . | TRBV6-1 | CASSEWRGASNTEAFF | TGTGCCAGCAGTGAATGGCGGGGGGCATCCAACACTGAAGCTTTCTTT
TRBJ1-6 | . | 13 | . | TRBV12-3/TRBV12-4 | CASTLSTDSPLHF | TGTGCCAGCACCCTTTCTACAGATTCACCCCTCCACTTT
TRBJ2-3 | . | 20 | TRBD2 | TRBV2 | CASSELGGRGNWVNTDTQYF | TGTGCCAGCAGTGAATTAGGCGGGAGGGGGAATTGGGTTAACACAGATACGCAGTATTTT
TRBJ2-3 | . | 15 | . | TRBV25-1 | CASSMGGFSTDTQYF | TGTGCCAGCAGTATGGGCGGGTTTTCGACAGATACGCAGTATTTT
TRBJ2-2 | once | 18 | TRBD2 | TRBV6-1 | CASSDLPSGGANTGELFF | TGTGCCAGCAGTGATCTGCCCAGCGGGGGGGCGAACACCGGGGAGCTGTTTTTT
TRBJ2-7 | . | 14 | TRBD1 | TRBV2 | CASRDRGERYEQYF | TGTGCCAGCAGGGACAGGGGGGAACGCTACGAGCAGTACTTC
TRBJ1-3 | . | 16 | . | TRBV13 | CASSSDLDRAGNTIYF | TGTGCCAGCAGCTCAGACCTCGACAGAGCTGGAAACACCATATATTTT
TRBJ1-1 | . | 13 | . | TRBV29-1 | CSVRAGPDAEAFF | TGCAGCGTTCGTGCAGGGCCGGACGCTGAAGCTTTCTTT
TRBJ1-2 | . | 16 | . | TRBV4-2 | CASSQDSGGVNYGYTF | TGTGCCAGCAGCCAAGACTCCGGGGGAGTTAACTATGGCTACACCTTC
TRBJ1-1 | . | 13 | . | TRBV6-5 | CASSYFGVAEAFF | TGTGCCAGCAGTTACTTCGGAGTCGCTGAAGCTTTCTTT